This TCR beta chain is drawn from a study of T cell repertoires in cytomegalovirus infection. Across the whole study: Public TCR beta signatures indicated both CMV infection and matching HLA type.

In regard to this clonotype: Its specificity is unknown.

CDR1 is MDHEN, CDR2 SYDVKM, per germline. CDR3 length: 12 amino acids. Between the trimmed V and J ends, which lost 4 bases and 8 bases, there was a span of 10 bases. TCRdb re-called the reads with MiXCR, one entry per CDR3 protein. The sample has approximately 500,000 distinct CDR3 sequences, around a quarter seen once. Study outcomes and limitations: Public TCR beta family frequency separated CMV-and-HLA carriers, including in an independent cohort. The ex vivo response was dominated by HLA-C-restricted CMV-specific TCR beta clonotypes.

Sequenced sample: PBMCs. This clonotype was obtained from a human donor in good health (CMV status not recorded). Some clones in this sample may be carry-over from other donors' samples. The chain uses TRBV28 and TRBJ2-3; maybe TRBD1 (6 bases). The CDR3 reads CASSSDSRTQYF. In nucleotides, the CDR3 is TGTGCCAGCAGTTCGGACAGCCGTACGCAGTATTTT.